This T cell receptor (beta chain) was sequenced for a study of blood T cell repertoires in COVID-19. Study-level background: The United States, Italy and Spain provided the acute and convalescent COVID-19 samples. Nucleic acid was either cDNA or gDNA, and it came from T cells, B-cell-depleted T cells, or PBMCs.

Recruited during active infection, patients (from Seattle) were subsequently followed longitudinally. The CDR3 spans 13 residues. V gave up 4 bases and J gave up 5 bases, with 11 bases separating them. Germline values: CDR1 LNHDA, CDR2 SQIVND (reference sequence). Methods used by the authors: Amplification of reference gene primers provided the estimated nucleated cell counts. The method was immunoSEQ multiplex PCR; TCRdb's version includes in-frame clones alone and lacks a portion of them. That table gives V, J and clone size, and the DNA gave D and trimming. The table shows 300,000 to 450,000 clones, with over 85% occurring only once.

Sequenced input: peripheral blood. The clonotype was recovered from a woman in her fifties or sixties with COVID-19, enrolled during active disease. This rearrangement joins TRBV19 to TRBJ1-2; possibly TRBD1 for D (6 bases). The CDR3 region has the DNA TGTGCCAGTAGTAGGGGGACACTTTATGGCTACACCTTC. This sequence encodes CASSRGTLYGYTF.